This is a list of T cell receptor beta chains from one sample in a study of CD8 T cells in Susac syndrome. MiXCR was run by TCRdb on the immunoSEQ multiplex PCR reads, yielding one entry per CDR3 protein. Among about 180,000 distinct CDR3 sequences listed, 90% to 96% were seen once. The sample taken for sequencing was CD4+ T cells from PBMCs. Every receptor here comes from a human donor with Susac syndrome. Both conserved end residues are part of each CDR3. Fields, in order: J gene, clone size, D gene, V gene, CDR3 protein, CDR3 DNA. A D gene is named only where the DNA matches it firmly. Clone sizes are given selectively: once, few, many, or a class where the clone is expanded.

TRBJ1-5 | NA | TRBD1 | TRBV27 | CASSETGAQPQHF | TGTGCCAGCAGCGAGACAGGGGCCCAGCCCCAGCATTTT
TRBJ1-3 | NA | NA | TRBV6-5 | CASSYGELAGNTIYF | TGTGCCAGCAGTTACGGAGAACTGGCGGGAAACACCATATATTTT
TRBJ2-5 | NA | NA | TRBV3-1 | CASSQGTQYF | TGTGCCAGCAGCCAAGGGACCCAGTACTTC
TRBJ2-7 | once | TRBD1 | TRBV7-2 | CASSWPGQGATGYEQYF | TGTGCCAGCAGCTGGCCGGGACAGGGGGCGACAGGCTACGAGCAGTACTTC
TRBJ2-3 | NA | TRBD2 | TRBV7-2 | CATLGRAGNTQYF | TGTGCCACCCTGGGAAGAGCGGGGAATACGCAGTATTTT
TRBJ2-7 | NA | NA | TRBV30 | CAWNQAPYEQYF | TGTGCCTGGAACCAGGCGCCCTACGAGCAGTACTTC
TRBJ1-2 | NA | TRBD1 | TRBV25-1 | CASSDPGTGWNGYTF | TGTGCCAGCAGTGACCCAGGGACAGGCTGGAATGGCTACACCTTC
TRBJ2-3 | NA | NA | TRBV28 | CASIRTYYSRSSDTQYF | TGTGCCAGCATTCGGACTTATTACAGCCGGAGCTCAGATACGCAGTATTTT
TRBJ1-2 | NA | NA | TRBV11-2 | CASSLGGTYGYTF | TGTGCCAGCAGCTTAGGGGGGACCTATGGCTACACCTTC
TRBJ1-1 | NA | NA | TRBV4-3 | CASSQDLAFNRLSEAFF | TGCGCCAGCAGCCAAGATCTAGCCTTTAACAGACTTTCTGAAGCTTTCTTT
TRBJ2-5 | once | NA | TRBV29-1 | CSVEVSVIGETQYF | TGCAGCGTTGAAGTGTCAGTTATAGGAGAGACCCAGTACTTC
TRBJ2-1 | NA | NA | TRBV24-1 | CATGYVDEQFF | TGTGCCACCGGATACGTCGATGAGCAGTTCTTC
TRBJ2-2 | NA | NA | TRBV9 | CASSVGWPGELFF | TGTGCCAGCAGCGTAGGCTGGCCCGGGGAGCTGTTTTTT
TRBJ1-4 | once | NA | TRBV9 | CASSITWGANEKLFF | TGTGCCAGCAGCATCACCTGGGGAGCTAATGAAAAACTGTTTTTT
TRBJ1-5 | NA | NA | TRBV30 | CAWNLQGINQPQHF | TGTGCCTGGAACCTACAGGGAATAAATCAGCCCCAGCATTTT
TRBJ2-2 | NA | NA | TRBV7-6 | CASSRTRGNTGELFF | TGTGCCAGCAGCCGCACCCGGGGTAACACCGGGGAGCTGTTTTTT